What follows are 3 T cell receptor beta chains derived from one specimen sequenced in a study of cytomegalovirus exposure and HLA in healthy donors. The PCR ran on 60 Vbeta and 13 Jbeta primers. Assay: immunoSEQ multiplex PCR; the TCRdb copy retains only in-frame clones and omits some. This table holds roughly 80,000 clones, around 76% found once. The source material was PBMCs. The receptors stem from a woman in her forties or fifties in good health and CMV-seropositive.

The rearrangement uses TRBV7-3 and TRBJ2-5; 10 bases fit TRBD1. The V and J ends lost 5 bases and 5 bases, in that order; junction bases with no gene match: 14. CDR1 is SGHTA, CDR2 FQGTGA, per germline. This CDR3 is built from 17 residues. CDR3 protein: CASSLTGGNNVGETQYF. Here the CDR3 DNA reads TGTGCCAGCAGCCTGACAGGGGGCAACAACGTCGGTGAGACCCAGTACTTC.

CDR3 residues: CATLGTSPPEQYF. The CDR3 coding sequence is TGTGCCACCCTAGGGACTAGTCCCCCCGAGCAGTACTTC. V and J are TRBV28 and TRBJ2-7; 8 positions match TRBD2. This CDR3 has 13 residues. The ends lost 10 bases at V and 6 bases at J; junction bases unmatched: 11. Germline-derived CDR1 and CDR2 are MDHEN and SYDVKM.

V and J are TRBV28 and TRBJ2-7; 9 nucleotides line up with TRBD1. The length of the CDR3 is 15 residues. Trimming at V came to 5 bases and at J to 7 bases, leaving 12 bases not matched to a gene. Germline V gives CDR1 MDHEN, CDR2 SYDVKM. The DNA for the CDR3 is TGTGCCAGCAGTCTGCCGGGACAGGGAAAAACTGAGCAGTACTTC. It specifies CASSLPGQGKTEQYF.